This T cell receptor beta chain comes out of a study of blood T cell repertoires in COVID-19. As for the study in general: Spain, Italy and the United States supplied samples that represented acute and convalescent COVID-19. T cells, B-cell-depleted T cells, or PBMCs supplied cDNA or gDNA.

The CDR3 has 14 amino acids. J gave up 4 bases and V 5 bases, and 6 bases lay outside the gene matches. Germline V gene sequence: CDR1 SEHNR, CDR2 FQNEAQ (reference sequence). Original handling: Estimates of nucleated cell counts were drawn from the amplification of reference gene primers. Here immunoSEQ multiplex PCR was the method, and the copy in TCRdb shows in-frame clones only, minus some. V, J and clone size were drawn from that table, and D and trimming were deduced from the DNA. The table shows some 160,000 clones, with 70% to 90% occurring only once. Sequenced sample: peripheral blood. The chain recombines TRBV7-9 with TRBJ1-1, with 8 nucleotides matching TRBD1. The TCR sequence derives from a man aged 55 to 69 with acute or convalescent COVID-19. The CDR3 spells CASSPSTGGTEAFF. The CDR3 bases are TGTGCCAGCAGCCCAAGCACAGGGGGCACTGAAGCTTTCTTT.